The present T cell receptor beta chain was sequenced within a study of cytomegalovirus exposure and HLA in healthy donors. CDR3 length: 11 residues. CDR1 is DFQATT and CDR2 is SNEGSKA in the germline V gene (reference sequence). The germline V and J ends were trimmed by 4 bases and 5 bases, with 6 bases remaining between them. The PCR made use of 60 Vbeta and 13 Jbeta primers. The table came from immunoSEQ multiplex PCR; TCRdb's copy has only in-frame clones and leaves some out. The sample holds 150,000 or so clones, 60% to 80% seen once. The material sequenced was PBMCs. The rearrangement links TRBV20-1 to TRBJ1-5; D gene uncertain. This TCR came from a man between 18 and 29 years old in good health and CMV-seropositive. The CDR3 nucleotides read TGCAGTGCTAAGAGGGATCAGCCCCAGCATTTT. This encodes CSAKRDQPQHF.